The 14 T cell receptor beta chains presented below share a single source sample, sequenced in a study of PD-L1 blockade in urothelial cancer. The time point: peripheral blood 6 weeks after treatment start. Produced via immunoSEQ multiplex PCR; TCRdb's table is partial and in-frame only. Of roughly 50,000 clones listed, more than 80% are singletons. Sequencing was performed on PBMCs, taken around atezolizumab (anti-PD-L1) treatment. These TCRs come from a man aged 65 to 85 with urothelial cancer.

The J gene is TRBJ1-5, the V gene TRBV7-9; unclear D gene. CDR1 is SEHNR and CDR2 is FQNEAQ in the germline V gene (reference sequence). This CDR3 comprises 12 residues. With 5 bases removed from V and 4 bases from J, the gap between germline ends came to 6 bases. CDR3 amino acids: CASSVQNQPQHF. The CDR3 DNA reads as TGTGCCAGCAGCGTACAGAATCAGCCCCAGCATTTT.

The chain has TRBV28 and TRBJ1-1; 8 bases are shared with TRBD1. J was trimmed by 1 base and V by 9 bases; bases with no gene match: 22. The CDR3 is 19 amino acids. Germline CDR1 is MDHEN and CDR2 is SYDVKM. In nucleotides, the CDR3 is TGTGCCAGTCCTCCTAGGACAGGGAGGGGGCGCGATCAGAACACTGAAGCTTTCTTT. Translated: CASPPRTGRGRDQNTEAFF.

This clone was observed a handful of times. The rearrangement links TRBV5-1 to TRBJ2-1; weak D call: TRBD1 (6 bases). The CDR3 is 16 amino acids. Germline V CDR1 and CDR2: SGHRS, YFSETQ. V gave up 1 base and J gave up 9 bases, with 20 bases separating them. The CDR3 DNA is TGCGCCAGCAGCTTGTACGGGGCAGGGGAAAATAGTGAGCAGTTCTTC. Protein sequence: CASSLYGAGENSEQFF. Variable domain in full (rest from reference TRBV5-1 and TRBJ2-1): KAGVTQTPRYLIKTRGQQVTLSCSPISGHRSVSWYQQTPGQGLQFLFEYFSETQRNKGNFPGRFSGRQFSNSRSEMNVSTLELGDSALYLCASSLYGAGENSEQFFGPGTRLTVL.

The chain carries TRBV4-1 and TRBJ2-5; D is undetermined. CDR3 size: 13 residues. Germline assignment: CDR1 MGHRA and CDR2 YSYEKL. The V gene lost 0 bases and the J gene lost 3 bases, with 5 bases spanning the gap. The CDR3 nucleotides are TGCGCCAGCAGCCAAGATCGGGAAGAGACCCAGTACTTC. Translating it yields CASSQDREETQYF.

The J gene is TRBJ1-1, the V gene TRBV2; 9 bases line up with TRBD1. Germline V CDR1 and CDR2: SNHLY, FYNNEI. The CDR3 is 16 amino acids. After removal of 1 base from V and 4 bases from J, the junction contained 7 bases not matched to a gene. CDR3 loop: CASSEVRGTGLTEAFF. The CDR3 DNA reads TGTGCCAGCAGTGAAGTACGTGGGACAGGGCTCACTGAAGCTTTCTTT.

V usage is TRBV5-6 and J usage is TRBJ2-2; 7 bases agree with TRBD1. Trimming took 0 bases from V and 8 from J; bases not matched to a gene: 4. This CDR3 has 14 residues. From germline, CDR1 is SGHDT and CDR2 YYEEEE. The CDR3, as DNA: TGTGCCAGCAGCTTGGCGACAGGGTTAGGGGAGCTGTTTTTT. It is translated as CASSLATGLGELFF.

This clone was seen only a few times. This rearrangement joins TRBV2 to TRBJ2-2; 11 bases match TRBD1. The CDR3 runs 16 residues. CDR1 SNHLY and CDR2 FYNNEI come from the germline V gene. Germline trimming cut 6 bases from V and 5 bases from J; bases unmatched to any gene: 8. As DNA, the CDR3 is TGTGCCAGCAGCGCCGGGACAGGGGGGCGAACCGGGGAGCTGTTTTTT. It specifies CASSAGTGGRTGELFF.

The DNA of the CDR3 is TGTGCCAGCAGCTCAAAAGGGGGATACGGCTATGGCTACACCTTC. Translated: CASSSKGGYGYGYTF. The chain joins TRBV7-6 to TRBJ1-2; D is possibly TRBD1 (6 bases). The germline CDR1 and CDR2 sequences are SGHVS and FNYEAQ. The CDR3 is 15 amino acids. V lost 4 bases and J lost 4, with 16 bases in between.

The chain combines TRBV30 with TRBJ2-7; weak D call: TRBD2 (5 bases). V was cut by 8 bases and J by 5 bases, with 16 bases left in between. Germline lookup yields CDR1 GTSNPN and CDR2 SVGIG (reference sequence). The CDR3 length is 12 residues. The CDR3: CAPKGRVHEQYF. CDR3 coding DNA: TGTGCCCCAAAAGGGCGGGTACACGAGCAGTACTTC.

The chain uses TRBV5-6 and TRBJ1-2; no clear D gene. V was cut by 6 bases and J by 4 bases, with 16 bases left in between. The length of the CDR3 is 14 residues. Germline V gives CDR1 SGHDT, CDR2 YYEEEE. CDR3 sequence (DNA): TGTGCCAGCAACTCTGCGGGGTTTGGCTATGGCTACACCTTC. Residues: CASNSAGFGYGYTF.

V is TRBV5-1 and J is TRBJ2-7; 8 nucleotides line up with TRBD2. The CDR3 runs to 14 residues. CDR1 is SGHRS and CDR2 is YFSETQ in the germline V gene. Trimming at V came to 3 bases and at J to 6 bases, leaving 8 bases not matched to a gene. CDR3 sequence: CASSWGLVKGEQYF. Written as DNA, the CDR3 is TGCGCCAGCAGCTGGGGACTAGTAAAAGGCGAGCAGTACTTC.

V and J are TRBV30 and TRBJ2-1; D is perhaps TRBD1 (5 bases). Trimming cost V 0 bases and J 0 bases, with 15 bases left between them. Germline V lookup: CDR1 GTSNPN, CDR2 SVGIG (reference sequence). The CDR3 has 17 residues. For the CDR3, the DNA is TGTGCCTGGAGTGTACAAGAAGGGGCCAGCTCCTACAATGAGCAGTTCTTC. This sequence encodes CAWSVQEGASSYNEQFF.

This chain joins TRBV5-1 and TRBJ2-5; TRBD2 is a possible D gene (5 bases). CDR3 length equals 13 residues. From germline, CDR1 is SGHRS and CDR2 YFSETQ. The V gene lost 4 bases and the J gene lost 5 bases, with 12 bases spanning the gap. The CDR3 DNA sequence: TGCGCCAGCAGCGTCGGGGTTTGGGAGACCCAGTACTTC. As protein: CASSVGVWETQYF.

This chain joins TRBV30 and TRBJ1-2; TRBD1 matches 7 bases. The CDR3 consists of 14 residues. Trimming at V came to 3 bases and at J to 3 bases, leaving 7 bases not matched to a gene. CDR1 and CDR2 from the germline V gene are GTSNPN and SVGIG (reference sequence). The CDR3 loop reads CAWRQTGTYYGYTF. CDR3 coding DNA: TGTGCCTGGAGGCAGACAGGGACGTACTATGGCTACACCTTC. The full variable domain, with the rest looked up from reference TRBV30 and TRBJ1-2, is SQTIHQWPATLVQPVGSPLSLECTVEGTSNPNLYWYRQAAGRGLQLLFYSVGIGQISSEVPQNLSASRPQDRQFILSSKKLLLSDSGFYLCAWRQTGTYYGYTFGSGTRLTVV.